The clone carrying this T cell receptor (beta chain) came up many times. Its antigen is still unknown. As the library was built, unique molecular identifiers were attached to individual cDNA molecules. As processed by the authors: Counts of TCRs in each sample centred on a median of about 96,000 and extended from around 24,000 to 710,000. A single record per CDR3 protein comes from TCRdb applying MiXCR to the RACE reads. Clone size and V and J calls follow TCRdb, not the original study. The data show about 65,000 distinct CDR3 sequences, roughly 6.6% seen once. Time point: healthy volunteer bleed at 6 weeks. Someone pulled total RNA out of unfractionated whole blood. The entry originates in a study of human T cells and chemical hapten exposure. General observations from the study: TCRs exceeding 1 in 1000 frequency stayed unchanged with DPC sensitization.

V was trimmed by 4 bases and J by 1 base, leaving 10 bases between them. The CDR3 runs 15 residues. This sequence was found in a female donor in good health. Some clones in this sample may be carry-over from other donors' samples. This chain connects TRBV12-3 or TRBV12-4 to TRBJ2-2; D is ambiguous. Sequences were obtained from whole blood. CDR3 coding DNA: TGTGCCAGCAGTTCAAACTGGCTGAACACCGGGGAGCTGTTTTTT. Protein product: CASSSNWLNTGELFF.